This T cell receptor beta chain was profiled in a study of somatic mutations in cytotoxic T cells in rheumatoid arthritis. On the study more broadly: Selected populations of V beta antibody-stained T cells underwent flow sorting at nearly 100% purity; these encompassed V beta1+ cells subjected to TCRB sequencing.

Whole-study findings and limits: Just what the expanded CD8+ clones targeted, in terms of antigens, remained unknown. With age, CD8+ clonality increased in rheumatoid arthritis patients, whereas no such increase appeared in healthy controls.

Positive magnetic bead selection was used to isolate CD4+ and CD8+ cells; purity was checked by flow cytometry. About this clone: Its specificity is unknown.

Assay: immunoSEQ multiplex PCR; the TCRdb copy retains only in-frame clones and omits some. This sample has roughly 35,000 clones; about 80% occur once, and the top ten carry 3% to 3.5%. The origin of this receptor is a man between 40 and 49 years old in good health. What was sequenced was CD8+ T cells sorted from blood.

CDR3: CASSETADTDTQYF. CDR3 DNA sequence: TGTGCCAGCAGTGAGACAGCGGACACAGATACGCAGTATTTT. This chain links TRBV6-4 with TRBJ2-3, with D perhaps given as TRBD1 or TRBD2 (5 bases each). Germline CDR1 and CDR2: MRHNA and SNTAGT. CDR3 length: 14 residues. V was trimmed by 3 bases and J by 2 bases, leaving 9 bases between them.